This T cell receptor (beta chain) was sequenced during a study of PD-1 blockade in classical Hodgkin lymphoma. The time point was: cycle 4 day 1 (C4D1), after 5 to 7 weeks of nivolumab. Relapse after autologous stem cell transplantation occurred in every patient, and brentuximab vedotin exposure varied. Best outcomes ranged across complete response, partial response and progressive disease. Study outcomes and limitations: By cycle point C4D1, TCR diversity had risen significantly in CD4+ cells (but not CD8+ cells). Complete responders matched newly diagnosed patients in baseline diversity.

In regard to this clone: Its specificity is not known.

The repertoire was sequenced with immunoSEQ multiplex PCR; TCRdb's copy has only in-frame clones and lacks some. The sample contains around 93,000 clones, about 77% of which appear only once. Trimming stripped 2 bases from V and 0 bases from J, with 8 bases between. The CDR3 has 15 amino acids. Germline V gene sequence: CDR1 SEHNR, CDR2 FQNEAQ (reference sequence). This chain joins TRBV7-9 and TRBJ1-5; D ambiguous. The sample was peripheral blood mononuclear cells (PBMCs), taken before the fourth cycle of nivolumab. This receptor was obtained from a human donor with classical Hodgkin lymphoma. The CDR3 reads CASSLYTNSNQPQHF. The CDR3 bases are TGTGCCAGCAGCTTATACACCAATAGCAATCAGCCCCAGCATTTT.